This TCR beta chain was found in a study of T cell responses to AZD1222 COVID-19 vaccine (dated by TCRdb to about 2021). In terms of the full investigation: TCR sequencing covered 230 or so trial participants: about 210 given two doses of AZD1222 and 26 given two doses of MenACWY control vaccine. Enrollment into the trials was organized by age into subgroups of 18-55, 56-69 and 70-plus years, and those subgroups contained 148, 28 and 57 TCR-sequenced participants, respectively. The investigation overall reported the following: Conclusions about previously exposed vaccinees were limited because only six AZD1222 recipients were SARS-CoV-2 seropositive at baseline. In the small 56-69-year group, the increase in depth fell short of significance, most likely because of low power. Because no day 14 peak-response samples were available, the repertoires could be characterized only after the peak T cell response. Nearly half of unique spike-specific TCRs reportedly recognized epitopes outside regions mutated in the B.1.351 and B.1.1.7 variants. The vaccine-associated CD4 TCRs covered the entire spike protein, and the dominant responses fell in regions 160-218 and 743-854. Most participants were white British and females outnumbered males, and the authors suggested that clonal diversity may have been underestimated. After two AZD1222 doses, spike-specific TCR breadth and depth were significantly higher than at day 0 and than in MenACWY recipients.

Reading from cysteine to phenylalanine, the CDR3 counts 14 amino acids. Only the CDR3 DNA stays, 42 bases, in frame from base 1. Reading the germline V gene (reference sequence) gives CDR1 SEHNR and CDR2 FQNEAQ. V is shortened by 5 bases, J by 8 bases, and the region joining them spans 18 bases. The sample's time point label, in plain terms: about 28 days (+/-7) after the second vaccine dose. What this sample's treatment or condition label stands for: meningococcal conjugate vaccine given as trial control. Samples from vaccinated people were obtained from the UK trials COV001 and COV002, which included a single-blind randomized controlled phase 2/3 trial of AZD1222 (ChAdOx1 nCoV-19) in healthy adults. Trial participant PBMC samples were collected at day 0 and day 28 after the second dose for TCRbeta chain sequencing. The CDR3 regions of human TCRbeta chains were analyzed by immunosequencing. The authors' analysis ran thus. Repertoire TCRs were matched against a reference library of SARS-CoV-2-specific TCRs generated with the MIRA antigen-specificity platform. Breadth was defined as the fraction of unique TCRs that were SARS-CoV-2-associated, and depth was defined as the fraction of total T cells that were SARS-CoV-2-associated. Each spike-specific TCR was assigned to its reactive spike region and to a CD4 or CD8 class using the MIRA data. Log10-transformed breadth and depth values were compared by one-way ANOVA with Sidak's multiple comparisons tests. TCRdb mirrors the immuneACCESS table, restricted to in-frame sequences. Some clones are absent from its copies; in checked studies, under half trace to an unresolved V gene, and the reason for the others is unknown. V and J calls and clone size are those listed in that table; D and trimming were worked out from the DNA. The sample table lists about 180,000 clones, 90% to 95% of them with a count of one. The leading ten clones occupy around 1% of the sample.

About this clone: Its antigen specificity is not known. Base quality data are lacking; no much larger clone is found one base away.

This sequence originates from an adult who received the MenACWY meningococcal vaccine as a control. The chain employs TRBV7-9 and TRBJ1-2, with TRBD1 tentatively as D gene (5 bases match). The sequences come from peripheral blood, collected 28 days after the second dose of the MenACWY control vaccine. The CDR3 here reads CASSPDLSTVGYTF. The base sequence is TGTGCCAGCAGCCCCGACCTTTCGACAGTGGGCTACACCTTC.